This passage covers 27 T cell receptor beta chains from one sample sequenced in a study of OX40 agonist ivuxolimab in advanced cancers. This table comes from immunoSEQ multiplex PCR, and its TCRdb copy is limited to in-frame clones, with some not included. The repertoire holds more than 9,500 clones, 69% seen once, with about an eighth in the top ten. The material sequenced was CD4+ or CD8+ T cells sorted from blood, taken in a trial of the OX40 agonist ivuxolimab. Source of these receptors: an adult with an advanced solid tumor such as melanoma, head and neck, liver or kidney cancer.

The V call is TRBV9, the J call TRBJ2-1; possible D gene TRBD2, 5 bases. Per the germline V gene, CDR1 is SGDLS and CDR2 is YYNGEE. This CDR3 spans 14 amino acids. The V end lost 3 bases, the J end lost 0 bases, and 7 bases lay between the germline ends. The CDR3 coding sequence is TGTGCCAGCAGCGCGGGGAGCTCCTACAATGAGCAGTTCTTC. Encoded protein: CASSAGSSYNEQFF.

With respect to this clone: One end of the junction fails to match germline, which may point to a read error. The genes are TRBV7-7 and TRBJ2-1, with D possibly called TRBD1 or TRBD2 (5 bases each). The germline gives CDR1 SSHAT, CDR2 FNYEAQ (reference sequence). This CDR3 is 15 amino acids long. The DNA for the CDR3 is TGTGCTAGCAGCCTGAACCGGGACGTCTACAATGAGCAGTTCTTC. It codes for CASSLNRDVYNEQFF.

This clone was recorded a few times. This sequence joins TRBV19 and TRBJ2-7; 7 bases match TRBD2. Germline V gene sequence: CDR1 LNHDA, CDR2 SQIVND (reference sequence). The length of the CDR3 is 13 residues. V was pared by 8 bases and J by 4 bases, with 8 bases of the junction left unmatched. The CDR3 bases are TGTGCCAGTTCCCCGGGACTATGGTACGAGCAGTACTTC. Its protein is CASSPGLWYEQYF. Filled out from reference TRBV19 and TRBJ2-7, the complete variable domain reads DGGITQSPKYLFRKEGQNVTLSCEQNLNHDAMYWYRQDPGQGLRLIYYSQIVNDFQKGDIAEGYSVSREKKESFPLTVTSAQKNPTAFYLCASSPGLWYEQYFGPGTRLTVT.

This clone was picked up one time. The chain links TRBV6-4 to TRBJ1-2; 7 nucleotides align to TRBD1. The CDR3 length is 14 residues. Trimming took 6 bases from V and 4 from J; bases not matched to a gene: 8. CDR1 is MRHNA and CDR2 is SNTAGT in the germline V gene. CDR3 amino acids: CASSDREGAYGYTF. CDR3 in DNA: TGTGCCAGCAGCGACAGGGAAGGAGCCTATGGCTACACCTTC.

This chain links TRBV29-1 with TRBJ2-5; D unresolved. Germline-derived CDR1 and CDR2 are SQVTM and ANQGSEA. The CDR3 extends over 14 amino acids. Trimming pared 2 bases from V and 5 bases from J, leaving 15 bases between. Here the CDR3 reads CSVELGSGWETQYF. In DNA form, the CDR3 reads TGCAGCGTTGAATTAGGCTCCGGGTGGGAGACCCAGTACTTC.

This clone came up once. The rearrangement uses TRBV27 and TRBJ2-1; TRBD2 is a possible D gene (6 bases). Looked up from germline, CDR1 is MNHEY and CDR2 is SMNVEV (reference sequence). Deletions cut 10 bases from V and 0 bases from J, with 16 bases between. This CDR3 has 15 amino acids. In nucleotides, the CDR3 is TGTGCCACCAGAGCGGGCGTCAGCTCCTACAATGAGCAGTTCTTC. The encoded protein is CATRAGVSSYNEQFF.

The CDR3 spells CASSLKPNTEAFF. CDR3 sequence (DNA): TGCGCCAGCAGCTTGAAACCGAACACTGAAGCTTTCTTT. The chain recombines TRBV5-1 with TRBJ1-1; D unresolved. The germline V gene encodes CDR1 SGHRS and CDR2 YFSETQ. There are 13 residues in the CDR3. Trimming took off 1 base at V and 1 base at J, with 5 bases between the two ends.

Within the sample, this clone is medium-sized. J is TRBJ2-4 and V is TRBV13; weak D call: TRBD1 (7 bases). Germline CDR1 PRHDT, CDR2 FYEKMQ (reference sequence). V lost 5 bases and J lost 1, with 18 bases in between. This CDR3 has 17 amino acids. CDR3 region: CASSTQGGLGAKNIQYF. The CDR3 DNA reads TGTGCCAGCAGCACCCAGGGGGGCCTCGGGGCCAAAAACATTCAGTACTTC.

This clone was counted between two and nine times. The chain recombines TRBV7-9 with TRBJ2-1; 7 bases match TRBD2. V lost 5 bases, J lost 3 bases, and 10 bases stayed unmatched. This CDR3 is 16 amino acids long. Germline V gene sequence: CDR1 SEHNR, CDR2 FQNEAQ (reference sequence). The DNA for the CDR3 is TGTGCCAGCAGCCTCGGGGTGGGAGGGTACTACAATGAGCAGTTCTTC. Amino acids: CASSLGVGGYYNEQFF.

This clone was seen just once. The J gene is TRBJ1-3, the V gene TRBV6-1, with D possibly TRBD1 on 5 matching bases. With 2 bases removed from V and 2 bases from J, the gap between germline ends came to 7 bases. This CDR3 is built from 14 residues. Germline values: CDR1 MNHNS, CDR2 SASEGT. The CDR3 bases are TGTGCCAGCAGTGAACCGACAGCTGGAAACACCATATATTTT. Translating gives CASSEPTAGNTIYF.

The V call is TRBV28, the J call TRBJ2-3; perhaps D is TRBD1 or TRBD2 (5 bases each). This CDR3 is 15 amino acids long. The germline CDR1 and CDR2 sequences are MDHEN and SYDVKM. V lost 3 bases, J lost 1 base, and 11 bases lay in between. The CDR3 sequence is CASSFWDGGTDTQYF. CDR3 coding DNA: TGTGCCAGCAGTTTTTGGGACGGAGGCACAGATACGCAGTATTTT.

The chain employs TRBV28 and TRBJ2-7, with D unclear. This CDR3 comprises 15 residues. V was pared by 2 bases and J by 1 base, with 12 bases between. The germline V gene encodes CDR1 MDHEN and CDR2 SYDVKM. Written as DNA, the CDR3 is TGTGCCAGCAGTTTAGGTTTCACCCTATCCTACGAGCAGTACTTC. This gives the protein CASSLGFTLSYEQYF.

This clone showed up just once. V and J are TRBV7-6 and TRBJ2-7, with D unresolved. Trimming took off 1 base at V and 0 bases at J, with 4 bases between the two ends. CDR1 SGHVS and CDR2 FNYEAQ come from the germline V gene. This CDR3 is 13 amino acids long. The CDR3 bases are TGTGCCAGCAGCTTAGAACTCTCCTACGAGCAGTACTTC. It encodes CASSLELSYEQYF.

The chain uses TRBV28 and TRBJ2-5; D remains unclear. The end of the DNA fits TRBJ2-7 better, so the J call may be wrong. The germline V gene has CDR1 MDHEN and CDR2 SYDVKM. This CDR3 has 12 amino acids. The CDR3 loop is CASSFPGDEQYF. The CDR3 DNA follows: TGTGCCAGCAGTTTCCCCGGCGACGAGCAGTACTTC.

The V call is TRBV27, the J call TRBJ2-3; 8 bases line up with TRBD2. Per the germline V gene, CDR1 is MNHEY and CDR2 is SMNVEV (reference sequence). This CDR3 is built from 13 residues. Losses at the gene ends were 6 bases for V and 4 bases for J; bases not matched to a gene: 3. DNA of the CDR3: TGTGCCAGCAGCCGGGAGGGGGCAGATACGCAGTATTTT. Translated: CASSREGADTQYF.

This chain joins TRBV6-6 and TRBJ1-5; 9 bases agree with TRBD1. This CDR3 region has 14 residues. The V and J ends lost 4 bases and 5 bases, in that order; junction bases with no gene match: 3. Germline-derived CDR1 and CDR2 are MNHNY and SVGAGI (reference sequence). The CDR3 loop is CASSLGTGYQPQHF. The CDR3 nucleotides read TGTGCCAGCAGTTTGGGGACAGGGTATCAGCCCCAGCATTTT.

This clone was detected once. The rearrangement links TRBV13 to TRBJ1-1; D perhaps matches TRBD1 (5 bases). V was trimmed by 6 bases and J by 6 bases, leaving 8 bases between them. The V gene's germline CDR1 is PRHDT and CDR2 FYEKMQ (reference sequence). The CDR3 covers 11 residues. DNA of the CDR3: TGTGCCAGCAGATGGGGCCCTGAAGCTTTCTTT. This codes for CASRWGPEAFF.

J is TRBJ1-1 and V is TRBV6-1; D gene unclear. CDR3 length: 11 residues. Trimming took off 8 bases at V and 1 base at J, with 5 bases between the two ends. The germline CDR1 and CDR2 sequences are MNHNS and SASEGT. The CDR3 region has the DNA TGTGCCAGCCCGACGAACACTGAAGCTTTCTTT. This sequence encodes CASPTNTEAFF.

V and J are TRBV28 and TRBJ2-7; D unclear. Trimming stripped 3 bases from V and 3 bases from J, with 9 bases between. The CDR3 has 13 amino acids. The germline V gene encodes CDR1 MDHEN and CDR2 SYDVKM. The CDR3, as DNA: TGTGCCAGCAGTTTGTCAGCAGGCTACGAGCAGTACTTC. It translates to CASSLSAGYEQYF. The full variable domain, rest sourced from reference TRBV28 and TRBJ2-7, is DVKVTQSSRYLVKRTGEKVFLECVQDMDHENMFWYRQDPGLGLRLIYFSYDVKMKEKGDIPEGYSVSREKKERFSLILESASTNQTSMYLCASSLSAGYEQYFGPGTRLTVT.

This clone was observed once. V usage is TRBV19 and J usage is TRBJ1-6; 7 bases fit TRBD1. Germline CDR1 LNHDA, CDR2 SQIVND (reference sequence). Germline trimming cut 1 base from V and 8 bases from J; bases unmatched to any gene: 14. CDR3 length: 18 amino acids. The CDR3 region has the DNA TGTGCCAGTAGTATAGTTACAGACCCCGGGACAGAGGATTCACCCCTCCACTTT. Amino acids: CASSIVTDPGTEDSPLHF.

Of note for this clone: This sample also contains other DNA sequences that code for the same CDR3. This chain links TRBV21-1 with TRBJ2-7. TRBV21-1 is given as a pseudogene. The CDR3 has 15 amino acids. The DNA of the CDR3 is TGTGCCAGCAGCATTGGACGGTGTGGGGCCTACGAGCAGTACTTC. Amino acid sequence: CASSIGRCGAYEQYF.

The chain employs TRBV14 and TRBJ2-4; 11 nucleotides align to TRBD2. CDR1 and CDR2 (germline): SGHDN, FVKESK. Trimming took 4 bases from V and 1 from J; bases not matched to a gene: 3. This CDR3 spans 16 amino acids. The CDR3: CASSPTSGSAKNIQYF. CDR3 coding DNA: TGTGCCAGCAGCCCCACTAGCGGGAGTGCCAAAAACATTCAGTACTTC. Full variable domain (missing parts from reference TRBV14 and TRBJ2-4): EAGVTQFPSHSVIEKGQTVTLRCDPISGHDNLYWYRRVMGKEIKFLLHFVKESKQDESGMPNNRFLAERTGGTYSTLKVQPAELEDSGVYFCASSPTSGSAKNIQYFGAGTRLSVL.

This clone was detected a few times. This chain uses TRBV16 with TRBJ1-2; D is uncertain. CDR1 is KGHSY, CDR2 FQNENV, per germline. Trimming took 7 bases from V and 3 from J, leaving 18 bases between them. The CDR3 length is 15 residues. The CDR3 bases are TGTGCCAGCAACCCGACGAGGATTCCAGACTATGGCTACACCTTC. This codes for CASNPTRIPDYGYTF.

This clone qualifies as medium-sized. The genes are TRBV19 and TRBJ2-1; 9 nucleotides agree with TRBD1. V lost 3 bases, J lost 5 bases, and 5 bases stayed unmatched. The CDR3 totals 15 residues. CDR1 is LNHDA, CDR2 SQIVND, per germline (reference sequence). The CDR3 here is CASSIWTGEDNEQFF. CDR3 in DNA: TGTGCCAGTAGTATCTGGACAGGGGAGGACAATGAGCAGTTCTTC.

The chain is built from TRBV10-3 and TRBJ2-3, with D unresolved. Trimming removed 7 bases from V and 1 base from J, with 9 bases in between. The CDR3 spans 13 residues. CDR1 ENHRY and CDR2 SYGVKD come from the germline V gene. For the CDR3, the DNA is TGTGCCATCAAAGTCGACGGCACAGATACGCAGTATTTT. Amino acid sequence: CAIKVDGTDTQYF.

The J gene is TRBJ1-2, the V gene TRBV5-6; 7 positions match TRBD1. CDR3 length equals 13 residues. V lost 4 bases, J lost 4 bases, and 4 bases stayed unmatched. Looked up from germline, CDR1 is SGHDT and CDR2 is YYEEEE. The CDR3: CASSLDRAYGYTF. The CDR3 DNA reads TGTGCCAGCAGCCTAGACAGGGCCTATGGCTACACCTTC.

The V call is TRBV19, the J call TRBJ2-1; unclear D gene. The germline V gene encodes CDR1 LNHDA and CDR2 SQIVND (reference sequence). V was shortened by 4 bases and J by 0 bases, with 10 bases between the two germline ends. There are 15 residues in the CDR3. CDR3 DNA sequence: TGTGCCAGTAGTAAAGAGGAAGGCTCCTACAATGAGCAGTTCTTC. Protein: CASSKEEGSYNEQFF.